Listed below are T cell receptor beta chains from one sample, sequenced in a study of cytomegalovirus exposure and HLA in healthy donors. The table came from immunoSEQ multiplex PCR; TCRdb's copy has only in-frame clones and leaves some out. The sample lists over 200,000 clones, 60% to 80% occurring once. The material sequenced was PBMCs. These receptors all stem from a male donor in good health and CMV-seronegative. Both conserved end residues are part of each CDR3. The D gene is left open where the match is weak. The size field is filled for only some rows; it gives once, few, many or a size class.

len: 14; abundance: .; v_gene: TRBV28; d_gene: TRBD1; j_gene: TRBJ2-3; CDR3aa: CASGLGQGRDTQYF; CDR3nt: TGTGCCAGCGGTCTAGGACAGGGAAGGGATACGCAGTATTTT
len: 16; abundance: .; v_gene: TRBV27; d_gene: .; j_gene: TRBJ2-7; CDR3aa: CASSPTGGFGGYEQYF; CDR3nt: TGTGCCAGCAGCCCAACCGGGGGTTTTGGGGGCTACGAGCAGTACTTC
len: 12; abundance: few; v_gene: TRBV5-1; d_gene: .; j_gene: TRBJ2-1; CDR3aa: CASSLVGDEQFF; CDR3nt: TGCGCCAGCAGCTTGGTAGGGGATGAGCAGTTCTTC
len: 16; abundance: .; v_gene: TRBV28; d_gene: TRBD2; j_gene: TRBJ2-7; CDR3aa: CASSLLLLAGAHEQYF; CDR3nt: TGTGCCAGCAGTTTATTGCTCCTAGCGGGAGCCCACGAGCAGTACTTC
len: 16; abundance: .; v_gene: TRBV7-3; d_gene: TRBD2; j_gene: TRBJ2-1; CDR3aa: CASSLLLAGGGNEQFF; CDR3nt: TGTGCCAGCAGCCTCCTCCTAGCGGGAGGGGGAAATGAGCAGTTCTTC
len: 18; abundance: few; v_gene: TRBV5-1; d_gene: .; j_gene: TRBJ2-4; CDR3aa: CASSSDWAVDLAKNIQYF; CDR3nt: TGCGCCAGCAGCTCTGATTGGGCCGTTGATTTAGCCAAAAACATTCAGTACTTC
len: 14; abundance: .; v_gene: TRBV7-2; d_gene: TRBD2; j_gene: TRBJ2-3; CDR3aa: CASSIGLATDTQYF; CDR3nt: TGTGCCAGCAGCATAGGACTAGCGACAGATACGCAGTATTTT
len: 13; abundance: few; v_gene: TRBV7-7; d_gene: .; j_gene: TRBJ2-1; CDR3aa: CASSPTDTNEQFF; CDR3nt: TGTGCTAGCAGCCCCACAGATACCAATGAGCAGTTCTTC
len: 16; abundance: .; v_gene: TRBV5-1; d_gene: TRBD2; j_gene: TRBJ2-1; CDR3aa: CASSLGLAGSYNEQFF; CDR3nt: TGCGCCAGCAGCCTGGGACTAGCGGGGTCCTACAATGAGCAGTTCTTC
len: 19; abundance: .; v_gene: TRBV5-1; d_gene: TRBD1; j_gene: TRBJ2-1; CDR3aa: CASSPDGPGGLGSYNEQFF; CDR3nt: TGCGCCAGCAGCCCTGATGGGCCAGGGGGCCTCGGCTCCTACAATGAGCAGTTCTTC
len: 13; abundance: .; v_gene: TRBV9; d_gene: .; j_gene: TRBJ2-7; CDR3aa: CASSVGQGTEQYF; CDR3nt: TGTGCCAGCAGCGTAGGCCAGGGTACCGAGCAGTACTTC
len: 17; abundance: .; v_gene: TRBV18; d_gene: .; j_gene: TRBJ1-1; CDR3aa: CASSPPGAARPNTEAFF; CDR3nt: TGTGCCAGCTCACCACCGGGGGCAGCTAGGCCGAACACTGAAGCTTTCTTT
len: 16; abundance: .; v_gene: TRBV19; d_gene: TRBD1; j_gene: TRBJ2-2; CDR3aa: CASSPQTGVFTGELFF; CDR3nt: TGTGCCAGTAGTCCCCAGACAGGGGTTTTCACCGGGGAGCTGTTTTTT
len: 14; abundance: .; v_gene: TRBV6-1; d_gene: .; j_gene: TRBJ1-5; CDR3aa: CASSLYRVGQPQHF; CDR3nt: TGTGCCAGCAGCTTGTACAGGGTCGGCCAGCCCCAGCATTTT
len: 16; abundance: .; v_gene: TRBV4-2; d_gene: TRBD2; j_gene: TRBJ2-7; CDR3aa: CASSLGASSGLYEQYF; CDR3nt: TGTGCCAGCAGCCTAGGGGCCTCTAGCGGCCTCTACGAGCAGTACTTC
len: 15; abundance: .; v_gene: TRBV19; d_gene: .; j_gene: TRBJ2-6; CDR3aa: CASSLGARGANVLTF; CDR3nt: TGTGCCAGTAGCTTGGGGGCCAGGGGGGCCAACGTCCTGACTTTC
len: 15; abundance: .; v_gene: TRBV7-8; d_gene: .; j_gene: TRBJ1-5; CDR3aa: CASSLAAGSNQPQHF; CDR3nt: TGTGCCAGCAGCTTAGCAGCAGGGAGCAATCAGCCCCAGCATTTT
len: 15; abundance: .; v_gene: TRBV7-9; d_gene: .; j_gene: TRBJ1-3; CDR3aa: CASSLRVASGNTIYF; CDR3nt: TGTGCCAGCAGCTTACGGGTAGCGAGTGGAAACACCATATATTTT
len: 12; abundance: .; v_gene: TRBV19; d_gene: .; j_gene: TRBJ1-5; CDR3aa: CASRDMAKPQHF; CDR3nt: TGTGCCAGTAGGGACATGGCAAAGCCCCAGCATTTT
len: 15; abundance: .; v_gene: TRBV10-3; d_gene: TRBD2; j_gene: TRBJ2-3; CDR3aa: CAISGLAKSTDTQYF; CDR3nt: TGTGCCATCAGCGGACTAGCGAAGAGCACAGATACGCAGTATTTT
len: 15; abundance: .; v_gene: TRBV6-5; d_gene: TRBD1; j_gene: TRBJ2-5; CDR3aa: CATLGSDRDAETQYF; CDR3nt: TGTGCCACCCTTGGGAGTGACAGGGACGCGGAGACCCAGTACTTC
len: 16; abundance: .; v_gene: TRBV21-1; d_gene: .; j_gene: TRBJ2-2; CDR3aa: CASSKAPQVNTGELFF; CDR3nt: TGTGCCAGCAGCAAAGCCCCACAGGTCAACACCGGGGAGCTGTTTTTT
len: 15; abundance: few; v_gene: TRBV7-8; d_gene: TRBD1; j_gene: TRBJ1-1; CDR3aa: CASSLWGQGSTEAFF; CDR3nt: TGTGCCAGCAGCTTATGGGGACAGGGATCCACTGAAGCTTTCTTT
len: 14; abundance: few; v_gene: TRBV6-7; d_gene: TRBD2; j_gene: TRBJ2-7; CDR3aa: CASSYTGRSDEQYF; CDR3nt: TGTGCCAGCAGTTACACCGGGAGGAGCGACGAGCAGTACTTC
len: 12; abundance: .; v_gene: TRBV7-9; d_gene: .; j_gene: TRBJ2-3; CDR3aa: CASSFSGDTQYF; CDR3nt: TGTGCCAGCAGCTTTAGCGGCGATACGCAGTATTTT
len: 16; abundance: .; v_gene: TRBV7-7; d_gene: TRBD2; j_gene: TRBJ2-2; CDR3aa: CASSSRLAGDTGELFF; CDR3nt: TGTGCCAGCAGCTCCCGACTAGCGGGAGATACCGGGGAGCTGTTTTTT
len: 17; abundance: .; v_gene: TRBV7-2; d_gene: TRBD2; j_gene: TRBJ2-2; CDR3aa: CASSLRLAGGPSGELFF; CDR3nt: TGTGCCAGCAGCTTACGACTAGCGGGAGGGCCGTCCGGGGAGCTGTTTTTT
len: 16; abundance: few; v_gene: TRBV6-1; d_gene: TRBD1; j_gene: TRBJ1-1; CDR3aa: CASSGGQGQGVTEAFF; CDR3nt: TGTGCCAGCAGTGGAGGACAGGGGCAAGGGGTCACTGAAGCTTTCTTT
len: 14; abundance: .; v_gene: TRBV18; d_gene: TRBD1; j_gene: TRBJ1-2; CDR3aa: CASSPMTGDYGYTF; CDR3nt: TGTGCCAGCTCACCGATGACAGGGGACTATGGCTACACCTTC
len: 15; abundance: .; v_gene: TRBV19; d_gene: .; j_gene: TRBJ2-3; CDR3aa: CASSSTGGRPAAQYF; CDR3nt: TGTGCCAGTAGTTCCACCGGGGGACGTCCGGCTGCGCAGTATTTT
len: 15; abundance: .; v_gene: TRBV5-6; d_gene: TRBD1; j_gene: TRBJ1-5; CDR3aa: CASSLAQGVHQPQHF; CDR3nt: TGTGCCAGCAGCTTGGCGCAGGGGGTACATCAGCCCCAGCATTTT
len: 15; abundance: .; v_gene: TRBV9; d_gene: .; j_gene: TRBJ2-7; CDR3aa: CASSASPAAEYEQYF; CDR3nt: TGTGCCAGCAGCGCGAGCCCCGCAGCGGAGTACGAGCAGTACTTC
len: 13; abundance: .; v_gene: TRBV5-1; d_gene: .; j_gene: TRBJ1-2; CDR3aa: CASSLVGEGGYTF; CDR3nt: TGCGCCAGCAGCTTGGTAGGGGAAGGTGGCTACACCTTC
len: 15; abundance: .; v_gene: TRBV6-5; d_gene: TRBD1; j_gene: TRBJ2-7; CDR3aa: CASSPGQHPTYEQYF; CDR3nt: TGTGCCAGCAGTCCGGGACAGCATCCTACCTACGAGCAGTACTTC
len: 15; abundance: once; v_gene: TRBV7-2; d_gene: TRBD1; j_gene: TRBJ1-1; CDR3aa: CASSLGGTVNTEAFF; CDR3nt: TGTGCCAGCAGCTTAGGTGGGACAGTGAACACTGAAGCTTTCTTT
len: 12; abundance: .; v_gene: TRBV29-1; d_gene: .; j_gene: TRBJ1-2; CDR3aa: CSVETENYGYTF; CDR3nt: TGCAGCGTTGAGACAGAGAACTATGGCTACACCTTC
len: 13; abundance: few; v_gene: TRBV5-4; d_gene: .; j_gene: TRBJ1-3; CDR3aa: CASSSRGGNTIYF; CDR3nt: TGTGCCAGCAGCTCTCGAGGGGGAAACACCATATATTTT
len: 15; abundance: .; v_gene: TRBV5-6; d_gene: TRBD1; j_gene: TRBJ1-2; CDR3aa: CASSPTDRANYGYTF; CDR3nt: TGTGCCAGCAGCCCCACTGACAGGGCTAACTATGGCTACACCTTC
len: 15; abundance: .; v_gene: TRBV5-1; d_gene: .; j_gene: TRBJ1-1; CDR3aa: CASSWLPGEDTEAFF; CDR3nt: TGCGCCAGCAGCTGGCTCCCCGGAGAGGACACTGAAGCTTTCTTT
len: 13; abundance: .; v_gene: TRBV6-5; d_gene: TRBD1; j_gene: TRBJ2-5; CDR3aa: CASKGTAEETQYF; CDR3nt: TGTGCCAGCAAAGGGACAGCTGAAGAGACCCAGTACTTC